A selection of T cell receptor beta chains follows, all from one sample in a study of blood T cell repertoires in COVID-19. The data were produced by immunoSEQ multiplex PCR, yet TCRdb's version contains in-frame clones alone and is incomplete. The sample lists roughly 130,000 clones, about 80% occurring once. Sequenced input: peripheral blood. These receptor sequences come from a woman of 80 years or more with acute or convalescent COVID-19. The CDR3 runs from the conserved cysteine through the conserved F or W. D genes are given only for firm matches. Size tells how often a clone was seen (once, few, many) or the class of an expanded clone, and some rows leave it out.

V: TRBV27; size: .; D: .; J: TRBJ1-6; DNA: TGTGCCAGCAGGCTGACAGGTTCTTCACCCCTCCACTTT; CDR3: CASRLTGSSPLHF
V: TRBV2; size: .; D: .; J: TRBJ1-1; DNA: TGTGCCAGCTACGGGGGGAGGACTGAAGCTTTCTTT; CDR3: CASYGGRTEAFF
V: TRBV11-2; size: .; D: TRBD1; J: TRBJ2-7; DNA: TGTGCCAGCAGCTTAGAAGGGACAGCCGTCTACGAGCAGTACTTC; CDR3: CASSLEGTAVYEQYF
V: TRBV20-1; size: .; D: .; J: TRBJ1-4; DNA: TGCAGTGCTAGTTTCCTAGAGAGGGGAGGGGAAAAACTGTTTTTT; CDR3: CSASFLERGGEKLFF
V: TRBV6-1; size: .; D: .; J: TRBJ2-1; DNA: TGTGCCAGCAGTTCTCCCGGGCAAGGAGGCGATGAGCAGTTCTTC; CDR3: CASSSPGQGGDEQFF
V: TRBV5-1; size: .; D: .; J: TRBJ1-2; DNA: TGCGCCAGCAGCTTGAGGGGGGGCCGGGATGATGGCTACACCTTC; CDR3: CASSLRGGRDDGYTF
V: TRBV6-4; size: .; D: TRBD2; J: TRBJ2-3; DNA: TGTGCCAGCAGCCTCCTAGCGGGGGAGATCACAGATACGCAGTATTTT; CDR3: CASSLLAGEITDTQYF
V: TRBV6-1; size: few; D: TRBD1; J: TRBJ2-3; DNA: TGTGCCAGCAGTGCCGGGACAGGGCTGAGTACCGCAGATACGCAGTATTTT; CDR3: CASSAGTGLSTADTQYF
V: TRBV7-9; size: .; D: .; J: TRBJ1-2; DNA: TGTGCCAGCAGCTTAGGGACAGACTATGGCTACACCTTC; CDR3: CASSLGTDYGYTF
V: TRBV19; size: .; D: TRBD1; J: TRBJ1-5; DNA: TGTGCCAGTAGTATCGGCCAGGGGGCCTTTTATAGCAATCAGCCCCAGCATTTT; CDR3: CASSIGQGAFYSNQPQHF
V: TRBV3-1/TRBV3-2; size: .; D: .; J: TRBJ2-2; DNA: TGTGCCAGCAGCCAAGAAGCGAGGAACACCGGGGAGCTGTTTTTT; CDR3: CASSQEARNTGELFF
V: TRBV27; size: .; D: .; J: TRBJ2-7; DNA: TGTGCCAGCAGTTCGCAGGACAGAGGGCCAGGGCAGTACTTC; CDR3: CASSSQDRGPGQYF
V: TRBV4-1; size: .; D: TRBD2; J: TRBJ2-3; DNA: TGCGCCAGCAGCCCGAGACTAGCGGGGGGGCGAGATACGCAGTATTTT; CDR3: CASSPRLAGGRDTQYF
V: TRBV5-1; size: .; D: .; J: TRBJ2-3; DNA: TGCGCCAGCAGCTTGGCCAGTCTAGATACGCAGTATTTT; CDR3: CASSLASLDTQYF
V: TRBV29-1; size: .; D: .; J: TRBJ2-4; DNA: TGCAGCGTTGAGAGCCGTCTGAGGGCCAAAAACATTCAGTACTTC; CDR3: CSVESRLRAKNIQYF
V: TRBV7-2; size: .; D: TRBD1; J: TRBJ2-5; DNA: TGTGCCAGCAGCTTAGGGGGACAGATCCAAGAGACCCAGTACTTC; CDR3: CASSLGGQIQETQYF
V: TRBV4-2; size: .; D: .; J: TRBJ2-7; DNA: TGTGCCAGCAGCCAAGATCTGAGGGCCCCCCACGAGCAGTACTTC; CDR3: CASSQDLRAPHEQYF
V: TRBV5-1; size: .; D: .; J: TRBJ2-4; DNA: TGCGCCAGCAGCTTGGGACTAGCCAAAAACATTCAGTACTTC; CDR3: CASSLGLAKNIQYF
V: TRBV6-5; size: .; D: .; J: TRBJ1-2; DNA: TGTGCCAGCAGTTACAAGGGCAGGGACTATGGCTACACCTTC; CDR3: CASSYKGRDYGYTF
V: TRBV7-2; size: .; D: .; J: TRBJ1-4; DNA: TGTGCCAGCAGCCAAGGAGGGGCTAATGAAAAACTGTTTTTT; CDR3: CASSQGGANEKLFF
V: TRBV5-1; size: .; D: .; J: TRBJ1-1; DNA: TGCGCCAGCAGCTTGGACTCACCGAACACTGAAGCTTTCTTT; CDR3: CASSLDSPNTEAFF
V: TRBV19; size: few; D: .; J: TRBJ2-7; DNA: TGTGCCAGTAGTAACGGACAAGGGTGGGAGCAGTACTTC; CDR3: CASSNGQGWEQYF
V: TRBV3-1/TRBV3-2; size: once; D: TRBD1; J: TRBJ2-4; DNA: TGTGCCAGCAGCCAAGAAGGGACAGGTGGAAACATTCAGTACTTC; CDR3: CASSQEGTGGNIQYF
V: TRBV6-5; size: .; D: .; J: TRBJ1-3; DNA: TGTGCCAGCAGGATCGGACATTTCTCTGGAAACACCATATATTTT; CDR3: CASRIGHFSGNTIYF